This record covers a single T cell receptor (beta chain). Its cognate antigen is unknown. The CDR3 runs to 14 residues. Germline CDR1 is SQVTM and CDR2 is ANQGSEA. The V segment lost 6 bases and the J segment 4 bases; nucleotides outside the gene matches: 12. Into CD45RA+ naive and CD45RA-negative memory subsets, the CD4+ cells were split. This sample is drawn from a study of shared clonotypes between healthy human individuals. Execution of the assay was at deep level. The DNA input per sorted-subset replicate PCR was about 0.2 ug, corresponding to 32,000 or so T cell genomes. Sequencing was performed with immunoSEQ multiplex PCR; in TCRdb, only in-frame clones are kept and a portion is missing. The sample includes about 2.3 million clones, approximately 95% of them seen just once. Overall study findings and caveats: The four-donor shared clonotypes exceeded non-shared clonotypes in generation probability, with non-shared ones scoring lower.

The sequence was obtained from a man between 18 and 29 years old in good health. Some clones in this sample may be carry-over from other donors' samples. The gene calls are TRBV29-1 and TRBJ2-7; TRBD1 matches 7 bases. The sample taken for sequencing was naive CD4+ T cells from PBMCs. Stated subset: CD45RA+ positively selected. In DNA, the CDR3 is TGCAGCGTCCGCGACAGACAGGGCCTATACGAGCAGTACTTC. This gives the protein CSVRDRQGLYEQYF.